Below, 5 T cell receptor beta chains from the same sample are listed, as sequenced in a study of graft-versus-host responses after intestinal transplantation. Generated by immunoSEQ multiplex PCR, the TCRdb table keeps only in-frame clones and is missing some. The sample comprises over 120,000 clones, around 90% of which are singletons, and 0.19% rests with the top ten. Their cognate antigens are unknown. The sequencing used unstimulated CD4+ T cells sorted from spleen or lymph node cells, collected before intestinal transplant. The receptors shown here come from a human donor who received an intestinal transplant.

This chain uses TRBV6-5 with TRBJ1-1; 8 positions agree with TRBD1. The CDR3 covers 14 residues. The V segment lost 6 bases and the J segment 11 bases; nucleotides outside the gene matches: 14. CDR1 and CDR2 from the germline V gene are MNHEY and SVGAGI. The CDR3 DNA reads TGTGCCAGCAGAGCCTCTGACAGGGGACGCGGGGCTTTCTTT. Protein product: CASRASDRGRGAFF.

A note on this clone: Mismatch with germline at one junction end may stem from a read error. The gene calls are TRBV4-1 and TRBJ2-7; 9 bases line up with TRBD2. The CDR3 loop spans 18 amino acids. Germline values: CDR1 MGHRA, CDR2 YSYEKL. For the CDR3, the DNA is TGCGCCAGCAGTCAAGGGGGTAGCGGGAGTCTCTTCTCCTACGAGCAGTACTTC. It encodes CASSQGGSGSLFSYEQYF.

The chain joins TRBV7-2 to TRBJ2-7; 10 nucleotides line up with TRBD1. The CDR3 consists of 16 residues. Germline V CDR1 and CDR2: SGHTA, FQGNSA. The ends lost 4 bases at V and 1 base at J; junction bases unmatched: 7. The CDR3 loop is CASSSPDRGLSYEQYF. CDR3 DNA sequence: TGTGCCAGCAGCTCCCCAGACAGGGGGCTTTCCTACGAGCAGTACTTC.

This chain joins TRBV4-3 and TRBJ2-3, with D hard to call. This CDR3 is built from 12 residues. The V gene's germline CDR1 is LGHNA and CDR2 YSLEER. V shed 1 base and J shed 5 bases, with 4 bases lying between them. The CDR3 reads CASSQVRDTQYF. In DNA form, the CDR3 reads TGCGCCAGCAGCCAAGTAAGAGATACGCAGTATTTT.

The genes are TRBV5-6 and TRBJ2-7, with TRBD1 as a possible D gene (6 bases). The germline V gene has CDR1 SGHDT and CDR2 YYEEEE. V was trimmed by 2 bases and J by 9 bases, leaving 24 bases between them. CDR3 length equals 16 residues. CDR3 in amino acids: CASSFIRDTLPLRQYF. The CDR3, as DNA: TGTGCCAGCAGCTTTATCCGGGACACCTTGCCCCTACGGCAGTACTTC.